Presented here are 7 T cell receptor beta chains from one specimen sequenced in a study of blood T cell repertoires in COVID-19. The table came from immunoSEQ multiplex PCR; TCRdb's copy has only in-frame clones and leaves some out. The sample has some 15,000 clones, about nine tenths seen once. Sequencing was performed on peripheral blood. Every receptor here comes from a human donor in a cohort sampled during active COVID-19.

The gene calls are TRBV28 and TRBJ1-2; 10 bases match TRBD1. The CDR3 runs to 14 residues. Germline V gene lookup returns CDR1 MDHEN and CDR2 SYDVKM. Unmatched junction bases numbered 8, after V lost 6 bases and J lost 7 bases. Written as DNA, the CDR3 is TGTGCCAGCAGAAACCGAGGGACAGGGGCTGGCTACACCTTC. This translates into CASRNRGTGAGYTF.

The rearrangement uses TRBV7-8 and TRBJ2-2; 12 nucleotides align to TRBD1. Germline CDR1 reads SGHVS; CDR2 reads FQNEAQ. There are 19 residues in the CDR3. V shed 4 bases, J shed 6 bases, and the junction held 15 bases outside the gene matches. CDR3 loop: CASSSGDRGLVGYAGELFF. The DNA for the CDR3 is TGTGCCAGCAGCTCAGGGGACAGGGGGCTGGTGGGGTACGCCGGGGAGCTGTTTTTT.

The chain links TRBV28 to TRBJ1-2; tentatively, D is TRBD1 (5 bases). The CDR3 length is 12 residues. CDR1 is MDHEN and CDR2 is SYDVKM in the germline V gene. Deletions cut 3 bases from V and 4 bases from J, with 6 bases between. This chain's CDR3 is CASSLGPYGYTF. The CDR3, as DNA: TGTGCCAGCAGTTTGGGGCCCTATGGCTACACCTTC.

The table lists this clone with a few counts. V usage is TRBV19 and J usage is TRBJ1-5; D is possibly TRBD1 (6 bases). Germline CDR1 reads LNHDA; CDR2 reads SQIVND (reference sequence). V lost 5 bases and J lost 4, with 12 bases in between. This CDR3 is built from 14 residues. The CDR3 DNA reads as TGTGCCAGTAGTCCCTGGGACACTAATCAGCCCCAGCATTTT. Its translation: CASSPWDTNQPQHF.

The chain joins TRBV7-9 to TRBJ1-2; D call uncertain. The CDR3 sequence is 13 residues long. Trimming removed 1 base at V and 7 bases at J, with 10 bases between. Germline V gene data show CDR1 as SEHNR and CDR2 as FQNEAQ (reference sequence). This chain's CDR3 is CASSLDPAGGYTF. CDR3 nucleotides: TGTGCCAGCAGCTTAGATCCTGCCGGTGGCTACACCTTC.

The count of this clone is one. The rearrangement uses TRBV10-3 and TRBJ2-2, with 10 bases aligning to TRBD2. This CDR3 comprises 14 residues. Germline lookup yields CDR1 ENHRY and CDR2 SYGVKD. V shed 6 bases and J 4 bases; nucleotides not matched to a gene: 2. The CDR3 sequence: CAISIAGGTGELFF. The CDR3 DNA follows: TGTGCCATCAGCATAGCGGGAGGCACCGGGGAGCTGTTTTTT.

This clone came up once. The chain carries TRBV10-3 and TRBJ2-5; TRBD2 agrees at 9 bases. With V trimmed by 10 bases and J by 4 bases, 13 bases remained unmatched. The CDR3 spans 15 residues. CDR1 is ENHRY and CDR2 is SYGVKD in the germline V gene. The CDR3 DNA follows: TGTGCCACCTCCCCCCTTAGCGGGAGAACAGAGACCCAGTACTTC. Translated, it gives CATSPLSGRTETQYF.